These T cell receptor beta chains were read from a single sample in a study of identical twins. TCRdb fed the 5' RACE reads into MiXCR, producing one record per CDR3 protein. The profile shows about 900,000 distinct CDR3 sequences, about 12% of them singletons. In addition, the sample was reused for a study of yellow fever vaccine responses in identical twins.

Sequenced material: PBMCs. Receptors originate from a woman under 30 in good health. CDR3s include the opening cysteine and the closing phenylalanine or tryptophan. The D gene is left open where the match is weak. Clone size is shown for a subset of rows, as once, few, many or a class of expanded clone.

clone size: .
V gene: TRBV6-1
D gene: TRBD1
J gene: TRBJ1-6
CDR3 protein: CASSEVTGESPLHF
CDR3 DNA: TGTGCCAGCAGTGAAGTGACAGGGGAATCACCCCTCCACTTT

clone size: .
V gene: TRBV5-1
D gene: .
J gene: TRBJ2-1
CDR3 protein: CASSWGAANEQFF
CDR3 DNA: TGCGCCAGCAGTTGGGGGGCTGCCAATGAGCAGTTCTTC

clone size: many
V gene: TRBV6-1
D gene: .
J gene: TRBJ1-4
CDR3 protein: CASRPQGNEKLFF
CDR3 DNA: TGTGCCAGCAGACCTCAGGGGAATGAAAAACTGTTTTTT

clone size: .
V gene: TRBV20-1
D gene: .
J gene: TRBJ1-2
CDR3 protein: CSARDSQGRARANYGYTF
CDR3 DNA: TGCAGTGCTAGAGATTCTCAAGGCAGGGCGCGCGCCAACTATGGCTACACCTTC

clone size: .
V gene: TRBV7-6
D gene: TRBD2
J gene: TRBJ2-1
CDR3 protein: CASSARLAGELAYNEQFF
CDR3 DNA: TGTGCCAGCAGCGCCCGACTAGCGGGAGAGCTCGCCTACAATGAGCAGTTCTTC

clone size: few
V gene: TRBV20-1
D gene: .
J gene: TRBJ1-5
CDR3 protein: CSALTSASQPQHF
CDR3 DNA: TGCAGTGCCCTAACCTCGGCGAGCCAGCCCCAGCATTTT

clone size: few
V gene: TRBV25-1
D gene: TRBD2
J gene: TRBJ2-1
CDR3 protein: CASSALPTSGRLNEQFF
CDR3 DNA: TGTGCCAGCAGTGCTCTCCCGACTAGCGGGAGACTTAATGAGCAGTTCTTC

clone size: few
V gene: TRBV12-3/TRBV12-4
D gene: TRBD1
J gene: TRBJ2-1
CDR3 protein: CASSRGQGGRYNEQFF
CDR3 DNA: TGTGCCAGCAGTCGAGGACAGGGTGGGAGATACAATGAGCAGTTCTTC

clone size: few
V gene: TRBV13
D gene: .
J gene: TRBJ1-1
CDR3 protein: CASSLRTGRQGTEAFF
CDR3 DNA: TGTGCCAGCAGCTTAAGGACCGGCCGTCAGGGCACTGAAGCTTTCTTT

clone size: few
V gene: TRBV5-1
D gene: .
J gene: TRBJ2-1
CDR3 protein: CASSLNGGYNEQFF
CDR3 DNA: TGCGCCAGCAGCTTAAACGGGGGTTACAATGAGCAGTTCTTC

clone size: .
V gene: TRBV6-1
D gene: .
J gene: TRBJ2-3
CDR3 protein: CASSEVFLGSTDTQYF
CDR3 DNA: TGTGCCAGCAGTGAAGTCTTCCTGGGAAGCACAGATACGCAGTATTTT

clone size: .
V gene: TRBV10-3
D gene: TRBD1
J gene: TRBJ2-3
CDR3 protein: CAISERDSKSTDTQYF
CDR3 DNA: TGTGCCATCAGTGAACGGGACAGTAAGAGCACAGATACGCAGTATTTT

clone size: many
V gene: TRBV27
D gene: .
J gene: TRBJ1-5
CDR3 protein: CASRHDDQPQHF
CDR3 DNA: TGTGCCAGCCGGCATGACGATCAGCCCCAGCATTTT

clone size: .
V gene: TRBV20-1
D gene: TRBD2
J gene: TRBJ2-1
CDR3 protein: CSARTSGMNEQFF
CDR3 DNA: TGCAGTGCCAGGACTAGCGGGATGAATGAGCAGTTCTTC

clone size: .
V gene: TRBV29-1
D gene: .
J gene: TRBJ1-1
CDR3 protein: CSGAGHTNTEAFF
CDR3 DNA: TGCAGCGGGGCGGGACACACAAACACTGAAGCTTTCTTT

clone size: few
V gene: TRBV7-8
D gene: .
J gene: TRBJ2-1
CDR3 protein: CASSPALAEGEQFF
CDR3 DNA: TGTGCCAGCAGCCCCGCTCTGGCGGAAGGTGAGCAGTTCTTC

clone size: few
V gene: TRBV4-1
D gene: TRBD2
J gene: TRBJ2-3
CDR3 protein: CASSQERLAGFTDTQYF
CDR3 DNA: TGCGCCAGCAGCCAAGAGAGGCTAGCGGGCTTCACAGATACGCAGTATTTT

clone size: many
V gene: TRBV3-1
D gene: TRBD2
J gene: TRBJ2-5
CDR3 protein: CACGGETQYF
CDR3 DNA: TGTGCCTGCGGGGGAGAGACCCAGTACTTC

clone size: few
V gene: TRBV10-2
D gene: TRBD2
J gene: TRBJ2-1
CDR3 protein: CASRYLGLAGVDNEQSF
CDR3 DNA: TGCGCCAGCAGGTACCTGGGTCTAGCGGGTGTTGACAATGAGCAGTCCTTC

clone size: few
V gene: TRBV11-2
D gene: .
J gene: TRBJ1-4
CDR3 protein: CASSFHATNEKLFF
CDR3 DNA: TGTGCCAGCAGCTTCCATGCAACTAATGAAAAACTGTTTTTT

clone size: .
V gene: TRBV18
D gene: TRBD2
J gene: TRBJ2-4
CDR3 protein: CACSPTSGGIAKNIQYF
CDR3 DNA: TGTGCCTGCTCACCGACTAGCGGGGGGATAGCCAAAAACATTCAGTACTTC

clone size: .
V gene: TRBV6-6
D gene: .
J gene: TRBJ1-1
CDR3 protein: CASSYNEGGAFF
CDR3 DNA: TGTGCCAGCAGTTATAATGAGGGGGGGGCTTTCTTT

clone size: .
V gene: TRBV5-1
D gene: .
J gene: TRBJ2-1
CDR3 protein: CASSFDTGDEQFF
CDR3 DNA: TGCGCCAGCAGCTTTGACACGGGCGATGAGCAGTTCTTC

clone size: .
V gene: TRBV7-2
D gene: .
J gene: TRBJ2-2
CDR3 protein: CASTQDTNTGELFF
CDR3 DNA: TGTGCCAGCACCCAGGACACAAACACCGGGGAGCTGTTTTTT

clone size: few
V gene: TRBV5-1
D gene: TRBD2
J gene: TRBJ2-3
CDR3 protein: CASSLQPPGTSGTDTQYF
CDR3 DNA: TGCGCCAGCAGCCTCCAACCTCCCGGGACTAGCGGGACAGATACGCAGTATTTT

clone size: few
V gene: TRBV20-1
D gene: .
J gene: TRBJ2-5
CDR3 protein: CSARGKRNYQETQYF
CDR3 DNA: TGCAGTGCTAGAGGGAAGCGGAACTACCAAGAGACCCAGTACTTC

clone size: .
V gene: TRBV3-1
D gene: .
J gene: TRBJ2-7
CDR3 protein: CASSHGHPSYEQYF
CDR3 DNA: TGTGCCAGCAGCCACGGGCATCCATCCTACGAGCAGTACTTC

clone size: many
V gene: TRBV10-3
D gene: .
J gene: TRBJ2-2
CDR3 protein: CAISPLELGTGELFF
CDR3 DNA: TGTGCCATCAGCCCCCTGGAGCTCGGGACCGGGGAGCTGTTTTTT

clone size: few
V gene: TRBV27
D gene: .
J gene: TRBJ1-2
CDR3 protein: CASSLYKNYGYTF
CDR3 DNA: TGTGCCAGCAGTTTATACAAAAACTATGGCTACACCTTC

clone size: .
V gene: TRBV20-1
D gene: .
J gene: TRBJ2-7
CDR3 protein: CSAPRGYEQYF
CDR3 DNA: TGCAGTGCGCCCCGTGGCTACGAGCAGTACTTC

clone size: many
V gene: TRBV9
D gene: TRBD1
J gene: TRBJ2-4
CDR3 protein: CASSPLGQGIDIQYF
CDR3 DNA: TGTGCCAGCAGCCCCCTGGGACAGGGGATCGACATTCAGTACTTC

clone size: few
V gene: TRBV7-2
D gene: .
J gene: TRBJ2-5
CDR3 protein: CASSRLRETQYF
CDR3 DNA: TGTGCCAGCAGCCGCTTAAGGGAGACCCAGTACTTC

clone size: .
V gene: TRBV12-3/TRBV12-4
D gene: .
J gene: TRBJ2-7
CDR3 protein: CAISLGKGLGRSSYEQYF
CDR3 DNA: TGTGCCATCAGTTTGGGTAAGGGGCTAGGACGGAGCTCCTACGAGCAGTACTTC

clone size: .
V gene: TRBV24-1
D gene: .
J gene: TRBJ2-3
CDR3 protein: CATSDRTYSTDTQYF
CDR3 DNA: TGTGCCACCAGTGATCGGACTTACAGCACAGATACGCAGTATTTT

clone size: few
V gene: TRBV12-3/TRBV12-4
D gene: .
J gene: TRBJ2-1
CDR3 protein: CASTDGNEQFF
CDR3 DNA: TGTGCCAGCACCGACGGGAATGAGCAGTTCTTC

clone size: .
V gene: TRBV20-1
D gene: .
J gene: TRBJ2-5
CDR3 protein: CSAGKGGSETQYF
CDR3 DNA: TGCAGTGCTGGAAAGGGGGGGTCGGAGACCCAGTACTTC

clone size: .
V gene: TRBV12-5
D gene: .
J gene: TRBJ2-7
CDR3 protein: CASGQIGGEQYF
CDR3 DNA: TGTGCTAGTGGGCAGATCGGTGGGGAGCAGTACTTC

clone size: few
V gene: TRBV4-1
D gene: TRBD1
J gene: TRBJ1-4
CDR3 protein: CASSQSDRGNEKLFF
CDR3 DNA: TGCGCCAGCAGCCAGTCGGACAGGGGCAATGAAAAACTGTTTTTT

clone size: few
V gene: TRBV7-2
D gene: .
J gene: TRBJ2-2
CDR3 protein: CASSLYPGARGELFF
CDR3 DNA: TGTGCCAGCAGCTTATATCCCGGGGCCCGAGGGGAGCTGTTTTTT

clone size: few
V gene: TRBV10-3
D gene: TRBD1
J gene: TRBJ2-7
CDR3 protein: CAITGTGPYEQYF
CDR3 DNA: TGTGCCATCACCGGGACAGGCCCCTACGAGCAGTACTTC

clone size: few
V gene: TRBV5-1
D gene: TRBD1
J gene: TRBJ1-2
CDR3 protein: CASSLGRQGHGYTF
CDR3 DNA: TGCGCCAGCAGCTTGGGTCGACAGGGTCATGGCTACACCTTC

clone size: .
V gene: TRBV7-3
D gene: TRBD2
J gene: TRBJ2-4
CDR3 protein: CTSCPGTSGRATKNIQYF
CDR3 DNA: TGTACCAGCTGTCCGGGGACTAGCGGGAGGGCCACCAAAAACATTCAGTACTTC

clone size: few
V gene: TRBV20-1
D gene: .
J gene: TRBJ2-5
CDR3 protein: CSALEFQETQYF
CDR3 DNA: TGCAGTGCTCTCGAATTCCAAGAGACCCAGTACTTC

clone size: .
V gene: TRBV5-1
D gene: .
J gene: TRBJ2-5
CDR3 protein: CASSLGGDSQETQYF
CDR3 DNA: TGCGCCAGCAGCCTGGGGGGAGACAGCCAAGAGACCCAGTACTTC